This TCR beta chain was observed in a study of long-term antiretroviral therapy in people with HIV (dated by TCRdb to between 2021 and 2024). Broadly, across the study: The earliest samples were collected roughly a decade before the 2015 WHO recommendation for immediate ART, at a time when ART was usually postponed until CD4 counts fell. This retrospective serial study examined whether starting ART and sustained HIV suppression were associated with changes in the composition and diversity of the TRB repertoire in peripheral blood. Test extractions of a monoclonal T-cell line alongside approximately 34 polyclonal samples showed no cross-contamination during QIAcube processing. Among the 30 or so participants with HIV, about 11 were female. From fewer than 35 adults with confirmed HIV infection, the cohort provided 150 to 200 cryopreserved PBMC samples, gathered serially across a mean of around six years (range 1-12).

To be included, a participant needed at least one PBMC sample from before ART initiation plus at least two post-ART samples. Treatment was received in the United States of America by all participants with HIV. Cryopreserved samples of about 1-11 million PBMC were thawed and washed before DNA extraction. At the time of the earliest PBMC sample for each participant with HIV, ages ranged from roughly 23 to 55 years. Per participant, PBMC samples came from 1-4 timepoints prior to ART initiation and 2-8 timepoints following ART initiation, for a median of 7 samples. For every participant, serial HIV viral load, CD4+ T-cell count, ART history and demographic data were obtained. A Qiagen kit on a QIAcube was used to extract genomic DNA from unsorted PBMC, with samples processed in batches of 12. The immunoSEQ hsTCRB v3.0 assay was used at survey level resolution to sequence the TRB variable region. TRB sequencing targeted a depth of about 40,000-50,000 T-cell genomes per sample. An Illumina MiSeq with a v3 150-cycle kit was used to sequence the pooled TRB libraries. Per the authors' processing: Repertoire analysis was run in R within a reproducible Nextflow workflow that covered QC, data transformation and analysis. LymphoSeq2, an R package for AIRR-Seq data exploration, was used to implement custom analyses. Four samples that produced fewer than 5000 total TRB sequences were removed, so 180 or so HIV repertoires were analyzed. Among the approximately 190 HIV repertoires that were kept, roughly 58 were collected before ART initiation and roughly 130 were collected after ART initiation. Each repertoire was downsampled to 5000 TRB nucleotide sequences, and summary statistics were averaged across 100 downsampling iterations. Only TRB sequences with CDR3 regions of at least seven amino acids were retained for analysis. Two measures captured diversity: a Shannon entropy-derived clonality score and the Gini coefficient. In the repertoire networks, any two of the top 5000 CDR3 amino acid sequences were connected whenever the two sequences differed by an edit distance of one. For TRB CDR3 amino acid sequences, antigen specificity groups and MHC restriction were predicted with GLIPH2. To flag known associations with CMV, EBV, HIV or tissue antigens, CDR3 amino acid sequences were compared against VDJdb and McPAS-TCR. Pre-ART, post-ART and control groups were compared with Wilcoxon signed-rank tests and Holm-Bonferroni correction. The table comes from immuneACCESS by way of TCRdb, which keeps in-frame sequences with V and J called. Part of the clones is missing from these tables; in studies checked, under half for an unresolved V gene and the rest for unknown reasons. That table supplies the V and J calls and clone size; D and trimming were determined from the DNA. The sample data list about 11,000 clones, and 80% to 85% of these were observed just once. Of the sample, roughly 13% falls within the top ten clones.

Beyond this particular receptor, the publication reports: The samples were dated from the mid-2000s to the late 2010s, and the ART regimens that were used may be less effective than current ART regimens. HIV repertoires had narrower CDR3 length ranges than controls, and the network structure suggested an antigen-experienced repertoire that shifted only slightly toward naive after ART. Because pre-ART samples had limited cell numbers, profiling was done on unsorted PBMC rather than on sorted CD4+ and CD8+ T cells. Because PBMC availability was limited, only the TCR beta chain was sequenced, with no alpha chain pairing. The repertoire was dominated across all time points by expanded TRB clones identified before ART initiation, although this dominance was seen to fluctuate and to decrease in many PLHIV after ART. Inferences about post-ART repertoire changes are limited because no data were available on ART adherence, viral resistance or therapy changes. ART initiation was associated with a significant increase in TRB diversity, but diversity stayed significantly below transplant donor controls even after long-term ART.

Of note for this clone: Its binding antigen is unknown. No base quality information exists; no much larger clone differs at one position.

CDR1 and CDR2 are read off the germline V gene as MGHRA and YSYEKL. After removal of 4 bases from V and 6 bases from J, the junction retains 2 bases not matched to a gene. Reading from cysteine to phenylalanine, the CDR3 counts 13 amino acids. Of all the DNA, just the CDR3 is kept, 39 bases in frame from base 1. The V gene is TRBV4-1 and the J gene is TRBJ1-1; the central 10 bases match TRBD1. The sequence derives from a man in his forties or fifties with HIV. Specimen: unsorted PBMCs, collected 1.2 years after starting antiretroviral therapy. This receptor carries the CDR3 CASSLGTGAEAFF. In nucleotide form, the sequence is TGCGCCAGCAGCCTCGGGACAGGGGCTGAAGCTTTCTTT.